The 14 T cell receptor beta chains listed next were all sequenced from one sample in a study of PD-1 blockade in classical Hodgkin lymphoma. Only in-frame clones appear in the TCRdb table, and some are missing; sequencing was by immunoSEQ multiplex PCR. The data contain about 93,000 clones, roughly 76% of them seen just once; the ten biggest clones take up roughly 15%. After autologous stem cell transplantation all patients relapsed, and prior brentuximab vedotin exposure differed between cohorts. The sample here was peripheral blood mononuclear cells (PBMCs), taken before the second cycle of nivolumab. Receptors were obtained from a human donor with classical Hodgkin lymphoma.

V usage is TRBV6-6 and J usage is TRBJ1-1; 10 bases line up with TRBD1. CDR3 size: 14 residues. The V gene's germline CDR1 is MNHNY and CDR2 SVGAGI (reference sequence). J was trimmed by 2 bases and V by 6 bases; bases with no gene match: 3. In DNA form, the CDR3 reads TGTGCCAGCAGGCGGGACAGGGGCAACACTGAAGCTTTCTTT. Encoded protein: CASRRDRGNTEAFF.

V is TRBV10-2 and J is TRBJ1-1; D not certain. The CDR3 length is 11 residues. CDR1 WSHSY and CDR2 SAAADI come from the germline V gene. Trimming pared 6 bases from V and 4 bases from J, leaving 6 bases between. The CDR3 region is CASSPGTEAFF. The CDR3, as DNA: TGCGCCAGCAGCCCGGGCACTGAAGCTTTCTTT.

The chain employs TRBV7-8 and TRBJ2-3; 8 nucleotides align to TRBD2. With 5 bases clipped from V and 1 base from J, the junction kept 5 bases outside the gene matches. This CDR3 contains 15 residues. Germline-derived CDR1 and CDR2 are SGHVS and FQNEAQ. CDR3 coding DNA: TGTGCCAGCAGCCCCACTAGCGGCCGCACAGATACGCAGTATTTT. Residues: CASSPTSGRTDTQYF.

The chain uses TRBV19 and TRBJ2-2; TRBD2 aligns across 11 bases. The CDR3 runs to 17 residues. V lost 0 bases and J lost 5; bases outside the gene matches: 5. The germline gives CDR1 LNHDA, CDR2 SQIVND (reference sequence). CDR3 sequence (DNA): TGTGCCAGTAGTATAGATCTAGCGGGAGGATGGACCGGGGAGCTGTTTTTT. Its translation: CASSIDLAGGWTGELFF.

This chain uses TRBV5-4 with TRBJ2-1, with TRBD2 matching 9 bases. Germline-derived CDR1 and CDR2 are SGHNT and YYREEE (reference sequence). With 4 bases clipped from V and 8 bases from J, the junction kept 7 bases outside the gene matches. There are 14 residues in the CDR3. Here the CDR3 DNA reads TGTGCCAGCAGCGTTAGCGGGAGAGTCGATGAGCAGTTCTTC. This gives the protein CASSVSGRVDEQFF.

The sample holds one count of this clone. The chain uses TRBV7-8 and TRBJ2-6; D unresolved. V lost 1 base to trimming and J lost 4 bases, with 8 bases between them. The CDR3 is 15 amino acids. Germline CDR1 SGHVS, CDR2 FQNEAQ. The CDR3 DNA sequence: TGTGCCAGCAGCTTAGGGGCTCTAGGGGCCAACGTCCTGACTTTC. It encodes CASSLGALGANVLTF.

The chain joins TRBV19 to TRBJ1-5; TRBD1 matches at 9 bases. Germline V gene sequence: CDR1 LNHDA, CDR2 SQIVND (reference sequence). Trimming took 0 bases from V and 5 from J; bases not matched to a gene: 5. This CDR3 is built from 16 residues. The CDR3 region is CASSIDGTGRYQPQHF. CDR3 nucleotide sequence: TGTGCCAGTAGTATAGATGGGACAGGGCGTTATCAGCCCCAGCATTTT.

This clone was seen once. The genes are TRBV4-3 and TRBJ2-1; D may be TRBD1 (5 bases). The CDR3 length is 13 residues. CDR1 and CDR2 from the germline V gene are LGHNA and YSLEER. V lost 1 base to trimming and J lost 6 bases, with 7 bases between them. CDR3 nucleotide sequence: TGCGCCAGCAGCCAAGTACAGGCCAATGAGCAGTTCTTC. Translated: CASSQVQANEQFF.

The rearrangement uses TRBV6-1 and TRBJ1-5; the D gene is possibly TRBD1 (6 bases). Trimming cost V 4 bases and J 7 bases, with 17 bases left between them. Germline CDR1 and CDR2: MNHNS and SASEGT. The CDR3 is made up of 15 amino acids. CDR3 sequence (DNA): TGTGCCAGCAGTGCCATACAGGGCCTAGGACAGCCCCAGCATTTT. Translating it yields CASSAIQGLGQPQHF.

The chain uses TRBV7-6 and TRBJ2-5, with D possibly TRBD1 on 5 matching bases. V was shortened by 5 bases and J by 0 bases, with 16 bases between the two germline ends. CDR3 length equals 16 residues. Per the germline V gene, CDR1 is SGHVS and CDR2 is FNYEAQ. This CDR3 is CASSRLGGANQETQYF. The CDR3 bases are TGTGCCAGCAGCCGGCTGGGTGGGGCGAACCAAGAGACCCAGTACTTC.

The chain has TRBV9 and TRBJ2-1; TRBD1 is a possible D gene (5 bases). V dropped 0 bases and J dropped 8 bases, with 12 bases sitting between them. The CDR3 covers 14 residues. Germline values: CDR1 SGDLS, CDR2 YYNGEE. The CDR3 is CASSVARASDEQFF. The CDR3 DNA follows: TGTGCCAGCAGCGTAGCCAGGGCCTCGGATGAGCAGTTCTTC.

The rearrangement links TRBV7-9 to TRBJ2-1, with 8 nucleotides matching TRBD1. The CDR3 has 14 residues. The trim removed 3 bases at V and 9 bases at J, leaving 7 bases unmatched. Germline loops: CDR1 SEHNR, CDR2 FQNEAQ (reference sequence). The CDR3 nucleotides are TGTGCCAGCAGCTTCGGGCAGGGGGCGGCTGAGCAGTTCTTC. Translation gives CASSFGQGAAEQFF.

The rearrangement links TRBV11-1 to TRBJ2-5; TRBD1 aligns across 11 bases. CDR3 length equals 15 residues. Losses at the gene ends were 6 bases for V and 5 bases for J; bases not matched to a gene: 8. From germline, CDR1 is SGHAT and CDR2 FQDESV (reference sequence). The CDR3 nucleotides are TGTGCCAGCAGACGGACAGGGGGCGGGTTGGAGACCCAGTACTTC. Amino acids: CASRRTGGGLETQYF.

This chain joins TRBV20-1 and TRBJ2-3, with a weak D call TRBD2 (6 bases). Germline V gene data show CDR1 as DFQATT and CDR2 as SNEGSKA (reference sequence). The CDR3 spans 11 residues. The V end was cut by 6 bases, the J end by 4 bases, with 8 bases between. CDR3 residues: CSAWRADTQYF. CDR3 in DNA: TGCAGTGCGTGGAGGGCAGATACGCAGTATTTT.